Each of the 23 T cell receptor beta chains below was sequenced from the same sample in a study of blood T cell repertoires in COVID-19 (dated by TCRdb to about 2020). The library was generated by the immunoSEQ multiplex PCR assay. The clones in this table, taken by TCRdb from immuneACCESS, are in-frame only. Not every clone is retained; where verified, under half of the shortfall comes from an unresolved V gene, and the cause of the rest is unknown. Counted in this sample were around 120,000 clones; 78% of them appeared once. Together, the top ten hold 2.3% of the sample. Sequencing was performed on peripheral blood. The source is a man in his sixties or seventies with acute or convalescent COVID-19.

The V and J genes are TRBV30 and TRBJ1-2, with 10 bases identical to TRBD1. This CDR3 comprises 15 residues. Trimming removed 5 bases from V and 7 bases from J; junction bases left unmatched: 13. The V gene's germline CDR1 is GTSNPN and CDR2 SVGIG (reference sequence). CDR3 nucleotide sequence: TGTGCCTGGGCCCGACAGGGGGCGCTCGGATTTGGCTACACCTTC. Protein sequence: CAWARQGALGFGYTF.

This clone was counted only a few times. The J gene is TRBJ2-5, the V gene TRBV5-1; the match to TRBD1 covers 7 bases. In germline, CDR1 is SGHRS, CDR2 YFSETQ. The ends lost 0 bases at V and 2 bases at J; junction bases unmatched: 4. The length of the CDR3 is 15 residues. CDR3 bases: TGCGCCAGCAGCTTGGAGTGGGGACAGCAAGAGACCCAGTACTTC. Translated: CASSLEWGQQETQYF.

The CDR3 here is CASSSSGPDTQYF. The CDR3 region has the DNA TGTGCCAGCAGTTCCAGCGGGCCAGATACGCAGTATTTT. The J gene is TRBJ2-3, the V gene TRBV9; D is possibly TRBD2 (6 bases). The CDR3 runs to 13 residues. Germline V lookup: CDR1 SGDLS, CDR2 YYNGEE. V was pared by 5 bases and J by 4 bases, with 11 bases between.

This clone appeared a single time. The J gene is TRBJ2-5, the V gene TRBV9; TRBD2 matches at 10 bases. The CDR3 is made up of 17 amino acids. In germline, CDR1 is SGDLS, CDR2 YYNGEE. Losses at the gene ends were 0 bases for V and 5 bases for J; bases not matched to a gene: 10. The CDR3 loop reads CASSVGGLAGAGETQYF. CDR3 DNA sequence: TGTGCCAGCAGCGTAGGAGGCCTAGCGGGGGCTGGGGAGACCCAGTACTTC.

The chain has TRBV7-2 and TRBJ2-3; D remains unclear. The CDR3 is 13 amino acids. Germline V lookup: CDR1 SGHTA, CDR2 FQGNSA. Trimming pared 5 bases from V and 5 bases from J, leaving 11 bases between. CDR3 region: CASSPRPGDTQYF. For the CDR3, the DNA is TGTGCCAGCAGCCCACGACCGGGAGATACGCAGTATTTT.

The gene calls are TRBV9 and TRBJ2-5, with 10 bases identical to TRBD2. V gave up 2 bases and J gave up 4 bases; unmatched junction bases: 8. Germline CDR1 and CDR2: SGDLS and YYNGEE. This CDR3 has 16 residues. The CDR3 DNA follows: TGTGCCAGCAGCGTGGCTAGCGGGGGAATAGGAGAGACCCAGTACTTC. It yields the protein CASSVASGGIGETQYF.

The chain carries TRBV29-1 and TRBJ1-2, with D tentatively TRBD1 (6 bases). Per germline, CDR1 SQVTM and CDR2 ANQGSEA. The length of the CDR3 is 15 residues. V shed 2 bases and J shed 4 bases, with 17 bases lying between them. The chain's CDR3 is CSVERSVRGGYGYTF. The CDR3 nucleotides read TGCAGCGTTGAACGTTCGGTCAGGGGCGGCTATGGCTACACCTTC.

The V gene is TRBV18, the J gene TRBJ1-3, with TRBD1 identical over 8 bases. Germline-derived CDR1 and CDR2 are KGHSH and LQKENI. J lost 3 bases, V lost 5 bases, and 6 bases had no gene match. This CDR3 has 15 residues. CDR3 residues: CASSIGQGGGNTIYF. CDR3 DNA sequence: TGTGCCAGCTCAATCGGACAGGGTGGTGGAAACACCATATATTTT.

V usage is TRBV3-1 (or the pseudogene TRBV3-2) and J usage is TRBJ1-2; maybe TRBD1 (5 bases). The CDR3 totals 14 residues. V dropped 1 base and J dropped 4 bases, with 10 bases sitting between them. The germline CDR1 and CDR2 sequences are LGHDT and YNNKEL (reference sequence). The CDR3 sequence: CASSQVRGGYGYTF. The CDR3 nucleotides are TGTGCCAGCAGCCAAGTCCGGGGGGGCTATGGCTACACCTTC.

CDR3 DNA sequence: TGTGCCAGCAGCTTAGCTGTGTCAGGGTCCTACGAGCAGTACTTC. Amino acids: CASSLAVSGSYEQYF. The chain links TRBV11-1 to TRBJ2-7; D possibly corresponds to TRBD1 (5 bases). From germline, CDR1 is SGHAT and CDR2 FQDESV (reference sequence). Trimming stripped 0 bases from V and 1 base from J, with 10 bases between. The CDR3 loop spans 15 amino acids.

V usage is TRBV5-1 and J usage is TRBJ2-3, with a weak D call TRBD1 (5 bases). The germline V gene encodes CDR1 SGHRS and CDR2 YFSETQ. Between the trimmed V and J ends, which lost 0 bases and 0 bases, there was a span of 8 bases. The CDR3 is made up of 15 amino acids. The CDR3 DNA sequence: TGCGCCAGCAGCTTGGGGGGCATAAGCACAGATACGCAGTATTTT. Translation gives CASSLGGISTDTQYF.

This chain joins TRBV5-6 and TRBJ1-4; possibly TRBD1 for D (6 bases). Trimming removed 3 bases from V and 7 bases from J, with 16 bases in between. CDR3 length: 15 residues. CDR1 and CDR2 from the germline V gene are SGHDT and YYEEEE. CDR3 sequence reads: CASSSYRAGREKLFF. DNA for the CDR3: TGTGCCAGCAGCTCATACAGGGCGGGCCGTGAAAAACTGTTTTTT.

CDR3 DNA sequence: TGTGCCAGCAGTGAATCCGGCAGGGGAAGAGATACGCAGTATTTT. Translated: CASSESGRGRDTQYF. The rearrangement joins TRBV6-1 to TRBJ2-3; D is possibly TRBD1 (6 bases). CDR3 length: 15 amino acids. Germline V CDR1 and CDR2: MNHNS, SASEGT. V lost 2 bases and J lost 5, with 14 bases in between.

This clone was counted only a few times. This chain joins TRBV6-5 and TRBJ2-5; 7 nucleotides match TRBD1. The CDR3 is made up of 12 amino acids. Per germline, CDR1 MNHEY and CDR2 SVGAGI. J gave up 0 bases and V 8 bases, and 0 bases lay outside the gene matches. CDR3 in DNA: TGTGCCAGCGGGACAGACCAAGAGACCCAGTACTTC. This gives the protein CASGTDQETQYF.

This chain links TRBV10-3 with TRBJ1-3; D unresolved. V was cut by 2 bases and J by 4 bases, with 12 bases left in between. CDR3 length: 15 amino acids. CDR1 and CDR2 from the germline V gene are ENHRY and SYGVKD. The CDR3 bases are TGTGCCATCAGTGAGATGGAGGGTAGAGGAAACACCATATATTTT. Encoded protein: CAISEMEGRGNTIYF.

This clone was seen a handful of times. The rearrangement joins TRBV19 to TRBJ1-4; D may be TRBD1 (6 bases). CDR3 length: 16 amino acids. V was clipped by 6 bases and J by 8 bases, with 22 bases between them. CDR1 is LNHDA, CDR2 SQIVND, per germline (reference sequence). CDR3 residues: CASSPEAGHLGEKLFF. CDR3 bases: TGTGCCAGTAGCCCCGAAGCGGGACACCTGGGGGAAAAACTGTTTTTT.

This clone was seen only a few times. The chain recombines TRBV6-1 with TRBJ2-7; D perhaps matches TRBD1 (5 bases). Germline CDR1 MNHNS, CDR2 SASEGT. The V gene lost 0 bases and the J gene lost 0 bases, with 9 bases spanning the gap. CDR3 length: 15 amino acids. The CDR3 spells CASSEAQGISYEQYF. CDR3 coding DNA: TGTGCCAGCAGTGAAGCCCAGGGAATCTCCTACGAGCAGTACTTC.

The rearrangement uses TRBV29-1 and TRBJ2-2; 7 bases agree with TRBD1. Per germline, CDR1 SQVTM and CDR2 ANQGSEA. The CDR3 is 17 residues long. The J segment lost 4 bases and the V segment lost 7 bases, leaving 18 bases of the junction unmatched. The CDR3 sequence: CSAPLPTGLVGTGELFF. The CDR3 DNA reads TGCAGCGCTCCCCTCCCGACAGGGTTGGTAGGCACCGGGGAGCTGTTTTTT.

In the case of this clone: The same CDR3 can be traced to other DNA sequences in this sample. The chain combines TRBV4-1 with TRBJ1-2; 8 nucleotides match TRBD1. The V and J ends lost 4 bases and 2 bases, in that order; junction bases with no gene match: 3. Germline V gives CDR1 MGHRA, CDR2 YSYEKL. The CDR3 is 14 amino acids. The CDR3 loop is CASSLGQGNYGYTF. The DNA for the CDR3 is TGCGCCAGCAGCCTTGGACAGGGCAACTATGGCTACACCTTC.

This clone was seen more than once but under ten times. The chain's CDR3 is CASSHGTGSGYTF. CDR3 bases: TGTGCCAGCAGTCACGGGACAGGCAGCGGCTACACCTTC. V and J are TRBV27 and TRBJ1-2; 8 nucleotides align to TRBD1. Germline V CDR1 and CDR2: MNHEY, SMNVEV (reference sequence). CDR3 length: 13 amino acids. The J segment lost 8 bases and the V segment lost 5 bases, leaving 7 bases of the junction unmatched.

This chain joins TRBV27 and TRBJ1-6, with TRBD1 identical over 8 bases. This CDR3 is built from 19 residues. V lost 4 bases and J lost 1; bases outside the gene matches: 12. Per the germline V gene, CDR1 is MNHEY and CDR2 is SMNVEV (reference sequence). CDR3 loop: CASSSPTQGARSYNSPLHF. The CDR3 DNA sequence: TGTGCCAGCAGTTCACCTACTCAGGGGGCAAGGTCCTATAATTCACCCCTCCACTTT.

Only a few counts were recorded for this clone. This rearrangement joins TRBV5-1 to TRBJ2-1; 8 bases fit TRBD2. Germline V gene lookup returns CDR1 SGHRS and CDR2 YFSETQ. V lost 4 bases and J lost 2; bases outside the gene matches: 8. The CDR3 contains 16 residues. The CDR3 reads CASSPQFGGAYNEQFF. DNA of the CDR3: TGCGCCAGCAGCCCCCAGTTCGGGGGGGCCTACAATGAGCAGTTCTTC.

The rearrangement uses TRBV7-2 and TRBJ2-1, with 8 bases that match TRBD2. Germline V gene data show CDR1 as SGHTA and CDR2 as FQGNSA. This CDR3 has 15 residues. The ends lost 1 base at V and 7 bases at J; junction bases unmatched: 6. Written as DNA, the CDR3 is TGTGCCAGCAGCTTAGATTCCAGCGGGGGAAATGAGCAGTTCTTC. Protein sequence: CASSLDSSGGNEQFF. Supplemented by reference TRBV7-2 and TRBJ2-1, the full variable domain reads GAGVSQSPSNKVTEKGKDVELRCDPISGHTALYWYRQSLGQGLEFLIYFQGNSAPDKSGLPSDRFSAERTGGSVSTLTIQRTQQEDSAVYLCASSLDSSGGNEQFFGPGTRLTVL.